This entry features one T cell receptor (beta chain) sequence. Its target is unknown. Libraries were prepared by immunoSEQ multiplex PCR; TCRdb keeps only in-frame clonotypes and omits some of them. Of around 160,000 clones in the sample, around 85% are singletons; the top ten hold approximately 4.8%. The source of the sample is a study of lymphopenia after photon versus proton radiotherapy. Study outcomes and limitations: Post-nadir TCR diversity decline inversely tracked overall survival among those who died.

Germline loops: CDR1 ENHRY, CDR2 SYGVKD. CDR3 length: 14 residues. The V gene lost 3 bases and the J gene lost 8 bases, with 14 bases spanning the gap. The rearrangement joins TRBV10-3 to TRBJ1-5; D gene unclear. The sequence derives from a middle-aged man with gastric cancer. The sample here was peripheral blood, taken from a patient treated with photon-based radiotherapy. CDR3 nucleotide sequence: TGTGCCATCAGTGAAGGGCAGGTACAAGAGCCCCAGCATTTT. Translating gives CAISEGQVQEPQHF.